The rows below give T cell receptor beta chains drawn from one sample of a study of T cells in Graves' hyperthyroidism and ophthalmopathy. From the multiplex PCR reads, TCRdb called clonotypes with MiXCR, one entry per CDR3 protein. Of around 300,000 distinct CDR3 sequences listed, over 11% were seen once; the top ten hold 20% to 25%. Sequencing was done on a sample of blood. The source is a woman aged 25 to 45 with Graves' hyperthyroidism. The CDR3 runs from the conserved cysteine through the conserved F or W. A D gene is named only where the DNA matches it firmly. Not every row has a clone size; where given, it reads once, few, many or a size class.

v_call,d_call,clone_size,j_call,cdr3_nt,cdr3_aa
TRBV5-6,TRBD1,few,TRBJ1-1,TGTGCCAGCGGACAGGGCCCGTCTGAAGCTTTCTTT,CASGQGPSEAFF
TRBV2,TRBD1,many,TRBJ1-4,TGTGCCAGCAGACCACAGGGGTCTAATGAAAAACTGTTTTTT,CASRPQGSNEKLFF
TRBV28,TRBD1,many,TRBJ1-2,TGTGCCAGCAGTTTGATAGGGGGCGCCGTCGCTGGCTACACCTTC,CASSLIGGAVAGYTF
TRBV5-5,-,many,TRBJ2-2,TGTGCCAGCAGCCCCCTGAGCGTCGGGGAGCTGTTTTTT,CASSPLSVGELFF
TRBV6-2/TRBV6-3,-,many,TRBJ2-7,TGTGCCAGCAGTTACCAAGGGACAAGAACCTACGAGCAGTACTTC,CASSYQGTRTYEQYF
TRBV6-6,-,few,TRBJ1-1,TGTGCCAGCAGTTACTCCATCCCCAGAGGCATGAACACTGAAGCTTTCTTT,CASSYSIPRGMNTEAFF
TRBV29-1,-,many,TRBJ1-2,TGCAGCGTTGACTATGGCTACACCTTC,CSVDYGYTF
TRBV7-8,TRBD2,many,TRBJ2-7,TGTGCCAGCAGCTGGACTAGCGCTAGCTACGAGCAGTACTTC,CASSWTSASYEQYF
TRBV28,-,many,TRBJ2-5,TGTGCCAGCAGTTACAGGGGGGGGGGGACCCAGTACTTC,CASSYRGGGTQYF
TRBV18,TRBD1,many,TRBJ2-2,TGTGCCAGCTCACCCACCACGACAGGGCACACCGGGGAGCTGTTTTTT,CASSPTTTGHTGELFF
TRBV19,-,few,TRBJ2-7,TGTGCCAGTAGTATAGAGAGCCGGACCTCCTACGAGCAGTACTTC,CASSIESRTSYEQYF
TRBV7-8,-,many,TRBJ2-5,TGTGCCAGCAGCTTAACCAGGGATACACAAGAGACCCAGTACTTC,CASSLTRDTQETQYF
TRBV6-1,TRBD1,many,TRBJ2-7,TGTGCCAGCAGGACCGGGACAGGAGATTACGAGCAGTACTTC,CASRTGTGDYEQYF
TRBV29-1,-,-,TRBJ2-2,TGCAGCGGTAGGACGGTGAACACCGGGGAGCTGTTTTTT,CSGRTVNTGELFF
TRBV11-2,-,many,TRBJ2-1,TGTGCCAGCAGCTTATCCCCGGGAGCCAGAAATGAGCAGTTCTTC,CASSLSPGARNEQFF
TRBV5-5,-,many,TRBJ1-1,TGTGCCAGCAGCTCCGGCACGCTTTCTGAAGCTTTCTTT,CASSSGTLSEAFF
TRBV6-1,TRBD1,many,TRBJ1-3,TGTGCCAGCACCCCCGACAGGGTCGCTGGAAACACCATATATTTT,CASTPDRVAGNTIYF
TRBV7-9,TRBD1,many,TRBJ2-7,TGTGCCAGCAGCACGGGACAGGGGGCCGATGAGCAGTACTTC,CASSTGQGADEQYF
TRBV5-1,TRBD1,few,TRBJ2-7,TGCGCCAGCAGTCATGTTCGGGACAGGGGATACGAGCAGTACTTC,CASSHVRDRGYEQYF
TRBV5-8,-,-,TRBJ1-5,TGTGCCAGCAGCTCATTTTTGGGCAATCAGCCCCAGCATTTT,CASSSFLGNQPQHF
TRBV6-1,-,few,TRBJ1-1,TGTGCCAGCATGAGGGGAATGAACACTGAAGCTTTCTTT,CASMRGMNTEAFF
TRBV19,-,-,TRBJ1-5,TGTGCCAGTAGTGGGGACGAGCGGCTGAATCAGCCCCAGCATTTT,CASSGDERLNQPQHF
TRBV19,-,few,TRBJ2-5,TGTGCCAGTAGGCCCCCTGGCGATCAAGAGACCCAGTACTTC,CASRPPGDQETQYF
TRBV9,-,-,TRBJ2-2,TGTGCCAGCAGCGTAGCCGCCGGGGAGCTGTTTTTT,CASSVAAGELFF
TRBV7-2,TRBD2,many,TRBJ2-3,TGTGCCAGCAGCCATAGCGGGAGGTTCCTCACAGATACGCAGTATTTT,CASSHSGRFLTDTQYF
TRBV4-2,-,-,TRBJ2-5,TGTGCCAGCAGCCGAGATGTGGGACGAGGCCAGGGGGAGACCCAGTACTTC,CASSRDVGRGQGETQYF
TRBV3-1,-,-,TRBJ2-1,TGTGCCAGCAGCCAAAATCCTCGGAGTGATGAGCAGTTCTTC,CASSQNPRSDEQFF
TRBV20-1,TRBD2,few,TRBJ2-7,TGCAGTGCTGGGGGGGGTTTAGGTGCGGACGAGCAGTACTTC,CSAGGGLGADEQYF
TRBV27,TRBD1,-,TRBJ2-3,TGTGCCACGTCCCCAGGGGGCAGGCGGTTTACGCAGTATTTT,CATSPGGRRFTQYF
TRBV15,TRBD2,few,TRBJ2-3,TGTGCCACCAGCACTACAATCCTAGCGGGCGCCACAGATACGCAGTATTTT,CATSTTILAGATDTQYF
TRBV2,-,many,TRBJ2-4,TGTGCCAGCTCGGGGAGGAGGGACATTCAGTACTTC,CASSGRRDIQYF
TRBV6-2/TRBV6-3,-,-,TRBJ1-2,TGTGCCAGCAGTTACGGATACTATGGCTACACCTTC,CASSYGYYGYTF
TRBV29-1,-,many,TRBJ2-3,TGCAGCGCCCGACACAAGGATTATACGCAGTATTTT,CSARHKDYTQYF
TRBV7-2,TRBD2,many,TRBJ2-3,TGTGCCAGCAGAGCGGGAGCTGGCACAGATACGCAGTATTTT,CASRAGAGTDTQYF
TRBV28,TRBD2,few,TRBJ2-5,TGTGCCAGCAGCTCCGGGGGGTTTAGAGAGACCCAGTACTTC,CASSSGGFRETQYF
TRBV7-2,TRBD2,many,TRBJ2-1,TGTGCCAGCAGCCCAGACGGGAGGTCCTACAATGAGCAGTTCTTC,CASSPDGRSYNEQFF
TRBV28,-,-,TRBJ1-6,TGTGCCAGCACCTCTCCGGGACGGTATAATTCACCCCTCCACTTT,CASTSPGRYNSPLHF
TRBV20-1,TRBD2,many,TRBJ2-7,TGCAGTGCTAGGCCCAGCGGGAGGGCCAAGTACGAGCAGTACTTC,CSARPSGRAKYEQYF
TRBV11-2,-,many,TRBJ2-5,TGTGCCAGCAGCGGACCCAAGCGGACACGGGGGCAAGAGACCCAGTACTTC,CASSGPKRTRGQETQYF
TRBV28,-,many,TRBJ2-3,TGTGCCAGCAGTTTAGGCGGATCCTTAAGCACAGATACGCAGTATTTT,CASSLGGSLSTDTQYF
TRBV7-9,TRBD2,-,TRBJ2-1,TGTGCCAGCAGGCCGACTAGCGACGAGAGATACAATGGGCAGTTCTTC,CASRPTSDERYNGQFF
TRBV20-1,TRBD1,-,TRBJ1-2,TGCAGTGCTAGAGGGAGGGACAGGGTCGCCGCCGGCTACACCTTC,CSARGRDRVAAGYTF
TRBV29-1,-,few,TRBJ2-2,TGCAGCGGTGGGCAGATTCAGGGCGGGGAGCTGTTTTTT,CSGGQIQGGELFF
TRBV7-9,-,-,TRBJ1-6,TGTGCCAGCAGCCTGCAGGCCTCTAATTCACCCCTCCACTTT,CASSLQASNSPLHF
TRBV19,-,many,TRBJ1-1,TGTGCCAGTACCCAGCGAGGGGGATCCACTGAAGCTTTCTTT,CASTQRGGSTEAFF
TRBV5-1,-,many,TRBJ1-5,TGCGCCAGCAGCTTGGGATCAGGGGATCAGCCCCAGCATTTT,CASSLGSGDQPQHF
TRBV11-1,-,many,TRBJ2-7,TGTGCCAGCAGCCGGAGCTCCTACGAGCAGTACTTC,CASSRSSYEQYF
TRBV6-2/TRBV6-3,TRBD2,many,TRBJ2-3,TGTGCCAGCAGTTACCAGACTAGCGGGATGGGGGGAGATACGCAGTATTTT,CASSYQTSGMGGDTQYF